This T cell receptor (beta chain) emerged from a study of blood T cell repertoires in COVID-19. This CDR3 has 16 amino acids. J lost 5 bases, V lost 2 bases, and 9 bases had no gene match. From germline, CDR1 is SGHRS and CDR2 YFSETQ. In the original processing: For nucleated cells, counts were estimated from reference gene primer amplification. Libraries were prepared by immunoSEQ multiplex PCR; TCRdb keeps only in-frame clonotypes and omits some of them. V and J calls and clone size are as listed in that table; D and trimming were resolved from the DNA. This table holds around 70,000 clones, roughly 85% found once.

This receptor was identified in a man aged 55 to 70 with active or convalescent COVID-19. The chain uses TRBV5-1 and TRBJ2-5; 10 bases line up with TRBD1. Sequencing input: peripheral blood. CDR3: CASSLLTGGAGETQYF. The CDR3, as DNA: TGCGCCAGCAGCTTACTGACAGGGGGCGCGGGGGAGACCCAGTACTTC. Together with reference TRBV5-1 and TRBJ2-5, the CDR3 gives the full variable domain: KAGVTQTPRYLIKTRGQQVTLSCSPISGHRSVSWYQQTPGQGLQFLFEYFSETQRNKGNFPGRFSGRQFSNSRSEMNVSTLELGDSALYLCASSLLTGGAGETQYFGPGTRLLVL.